These T cell receptor beta chains were read from a single sample in a study of blood T cell repertoires in COVID-19. The method was immunoSEQ multiplex PCR; TCRdb's version includes in-frame clones alone and lacks a portion of them. The sample contains approximately 120,000 clones, approximately 84% of which appear only once. Sequences were obtained from peripheral blood. All receptors derive from a woman aged 45 to 65 with acute or convalescent COVID-19. The CDR3 runs from the conserved cysteine through the conserved F or W. D genes are given only for firm matches. Clone sizes are given selectively: once, few, many, or a class where the clone is expanded.

J,D,V,size,DNA,CDR3
TRBJ2-7,TRBD1,TRBV5-1,NA,TGCGCCAGCAGCCCCGGACCGGACAGGGGTGGTTACGAGCAGTACTTC,CASSPGPDRGGYEQYF
TRBJ1-1,NA,TRBV3-1/TRBV3-2,NA,TGTGCCAGCAGCCAAGCGTACACTGAAGCTTTCTTT,CASSQAYTEAFF
TRBJ2-7,NA,TRBV6-5,NA,TGTGCCAGCAGTTACAGAAGACAGGCCTACGAGCAGTACTTC,CASSYRRQAYEQYF
TRBJ1-1,NA,TRBV25-1,NA,TGTGCCAACTCGACAGGATCCCCCACTGAAGCTTTCTTT,CANSTGSPTEAFF
TRBJ2-6,NA,TRBV6-6,NA,TGTGCCAGCAGTTACCAGGGGCCCGGGGCCAACGTCCTGACTTTC,CASSYQGPGANVLTF
TRBJ1-2,NA,TRBV15,NA,TGTGCCACCAGCAGACAGGGGAGCTATGGCTACACCTTC,CATSRQGSYGYTF
TRBJ1-6,NA,TRBV18,few,TGTGCCAGCTCACCGCCTGGGAGAGATTCACCCCTCCACTTT,CASSPPGRDSPLHF
TRBJ1-2,NA,TRBV6-5,NA,TGTGCCAGCAGGGTGGGGGGAGGCTACACCTTC,CASRVGGGYTF
TRBJ1-1,NA,TRBV12-3/TRBV12-4,NA,TGTGCCAGTACCAGATGGAACACTGAAGCTTTCTTT,CASTRWNTEAFF
TRBJ1-1,NA,TRBV28,NA,TGTGCCAGCAGTCCGCCCGGGACAATGAACACTGAAGCTTTCTTT,CASSPPGTMNTEAFF
TRBJ1-2,TRBD1,TRBV29-1,NA,TGCAGCGTTTCTTCCGGGACAGGGTTGTATGGCTACACCTTC,CSVSSGTGLYGYTF
TRBJ1-5,NA,TRBV5-1,NA,TGCGCCAGCAGCTTGCAAGGGGGACATGAGCCCCAGCATTTT,CASSLQGGHEPQHF
TRBJ2-1,TRBD2,TRBV18,NA,TGTGCCAGCTCCCAACGACTAGCGGGGGGCCGGGACGAGCAGTTCTTC,CASSQRLAGGRDEQFF
TRBJ1-3,TRBD1,TRBV9,NA,TGTGCCAGCAGCGTAGGGGACAGGGGCTTTGGAAACACCATATATTTT,CASSVGDRGFGNTIYF
TRBJ2-1,TRBD2,TRBV19,NA,TGTGCCAGTAGTATGAGGCGGGGGGGCTCCGATGAGCAGTTCTTC,CASSMRRGGSDEQFF
TRBJ1-2,TRBD1,TRBV6-5,few,TGTGCCAGCAGTTACGACAGGGCCGGCGGCTACACCTTC,CASSYDRAGGYTF
TRBJ2-1,NA,TRBV7-3,few,TGTGCCAGCAGCCTGCAGGGAGGATATTACAATGAGCAGTTCTTC,CASSLQGGYYNEQFF
TRBJ2-7,NA,TRBV7-6,NA,TGTGCCAGCAGCTTAAAGCCTGGTAGTAAGCTTTCGAACTACGAGCAGTACTTC,CASSLKPGSKLSNYEQYF
TRBJ1-1,NA,TRBV21-1,NA,TGTGCCAGCAGGCAAAAACCAAGAGGAGACAGGGGTTTCATGAACACTGAAGCTTTCTTT,CASRQKPRGDRGFMNTEAFF
TRBJ1-2,NA,TRBV27,NA,TGTGCCAGCAGAAGGACTGTGAACTATGGCTACACCTTC,CASRRTVNYGYTF
TRBJ2-1,TRBD1,TRBV2,once,TGTGCCAGCAGGCAGGACAGGGGAGGGTTTTATGAGCAGTTCTTC,CASRQDRGGFYEQFF
TRBJ1-1,NA,TRBV7-9,NA,TGTGCCAGCAGCTCTAATACGATGAGGAACACTGAAGCTTTCTTT,CASSSNTMRNTEAFF
TRBJ1-2,NA,TRBV21-1,NA,TGTGCCAGCAGCAAGTATAATGGCTACACCTTC,CASSKYNGYTF
TRBJ1-2,NA,TRBV5-4,NA,TGTGCCAGCAGCTTGGAGTTGAACATCAACTATGGCTACACCTTC,CASSLELNINYGYTF
TRBJ2-7,NA,TRBV6-5,NA,TGTGCCAGCTCCCGGGGGAGGTACTACGAGCAGTACTTC,CASSRGRYYEQYF
TRBJ1-2,NA,TRBV20-1,NA,TGCAGTGCTCTCACATTGAATGGCTACACCTTC,CSALTLNGYTF
TRBJ1-1,TRBD1,TRBV10-2,NA,TGCGCCAGCAACCCCGGACAGGTAAAACACGCTTTCTTT,CASNPGQVKHAFF
TRBJ2-2,NA,TRBV2,NA,TGTGCCAGCAGTGAAGATTGGCGGACCGGGGAGCTGTTTTTT,CASSEDWRTGELFF
TRBJ2-1,NA,TRBV5-8,NA,TGTGCCAGCAGCCGATATTATAGAGATGAGCAGTTCTTC,CASSRYYRDEQFF
TRBJ1-6,NA,TRBV10-3,NA,TGTGCCATCAGTTCGGGGGGCACCTATAATTCACCCCTCCACTTT,CAISSGGTYNSPLHF
TRBJ1-1,TRBD1,TRBV9,NA,TGTGCCAGCAGCGTGACGGGACAGGGAATTGAAGCTTTCTTT,CASSVTGQGIEAFF
TRBJ1-5,NA,TRBV6-1,NA,TGTGCCAGCAGTGAAGGCGGCCTCAATCAGCCCCAGCATTTT,CASSEGGLNQPQHF
TRBJ1-1,TRBD1,TRBV9,NA,TGTGCCAGCAGCGTACAGGGACAGCAGAACACTGAAGCTTTCTTT,CASSVQGQQNTEAFF
TRBJ1-5,NA,TRBV5-6,NA,TGTGCCAGCAGCTATAGGGTAACAGGGTCTACCTCCAATCAGCCCCAGCATTTT,CASSYRVTGSTSNQPQHF
TRBJ2-7,NA,TRBV3-1/TRBV3-2,once,TGTGCCAGCAGCCCCACTCATACAGGGAAATCCTACGAGCAGTACTTC,CASSPTHTGKSYEQYF
TRBJ1-1,NA,TRBV4-2,NA,TGTGCCAGCAGCCCGACAGTGCAGGGAAAAGCTTTCTTT,CASSPTVQGKAFF
TRBJ1-4,TRBD1,TRBV10-3,few,TGTGCCATCAGTGAGGGACAGGGTGGCGGAAAACTGTTTTTT,CAISEGQGGGKLFF
TRBJ2-1,NA,TRBV30,few,TGTGCCTGGAGTCTCGGGATTACCGGCGGCGGTGAGCAGTTCTTC,CAWSLGITGGGEQFF
TRBJ1-6,NA,TRBV5-6,few,TGTGCCAGCAGCTTGGCCCGGGTCAGGGGTGGATCCTATAATTCACCCCTCCACTTT,CASSLARVRGGSYNSPLHF
TRBJ2-3,TRBD2,TRBV5-1,NA,TGCGCCAGCAGCTTGCCCCTAGCGGGGACCACGGATACGCAGTATTTT,CASSLPLAGTTDTQYF
TRBJ1-5,TRBD1,TRBV2,NA,TGTGCCAGCAGTGGGACAGGGGGGAATAGCAATCAGCCCCAGCATTTT,CASSGTGGNSNQPQHF
TRBJ1-1,TRBD1,TRBV10-3,once,TGTGCCATCAGTCCCCGACAGGGGGGAAGTATGAACACTGAAGCTTTCTTT,CAISPRQGGSMNTEAFF
TRBJ1-6,TRBD1,TRBV6-6,NA,TGTGCCAGCAGTTACTCGCCGGGACAGGGGATGTCGGCCCTCCACTTT,CASSYSPGQGMSALHF
TRBJ1-2,NA,TRBV3-1/TRBV3-2,NA,TGTGCCAGCAGCTCTAACAGTGGCTACACCTTC,CASSSNSGYTF
TRBJ2-7,TRBD1,TRBV5-1,NA,TGCGCCAGCAGCTTGGACGGACAGGGGTGGACCTACGAGCAGTACTTC,CASSLDGQGWTYEQYF